The 18 T cell receptor beta chains below all came from one sample that was sequenced in a study of blood T cell repertoires in COVID-19. The protocol was immunoSEQ multiplex PCR, while the TCRdb copy is restricted to in-frame clones and leaves out a portion. Of approximately 300,000 clones listed, less than 85% are singletons. Sample: PBMCs or T cells enriched from blood (not recorded which). The receptors originated from a woman aged 30 to 39 who had been exposed to COVID-19.

This chain connects TRBV25-1 to TRBJ2-5; 14 bases map to TRBD2. Germline V gene sequence: CDR1 MGHDK, CDR2 SYGVNS. V trimming: 3 bases; J trimming: 5 bases; junction bases outside the gene matches: 8. This CDR3 region has 17 residues. In DNA, the CDR3 is TGTGCCAGCAGTGATTCCAGACTAGCGGGAGGGCCGGAGACCCAGTACTTC. Its protein is CASSDSRLAGGPETQYF.

CDR3 DNA: TGCAGTGCTAGTAAAGCGGGGGGGCTCACCGGGGAGCTGTTTTTT. Translated, it gives CSASKAGGLTGELFF. The chain uses TRBV20-1 and TRBJ2-2; the match to TRBD2 covers 10 bases. The CDR3 contains 15 residues. CDR1 and CDR2 (germline): DFQATT, SNEGSKA (reference sequence). V gave up 3 bases and J gave up 4 bases; unmatched junction bases: 5.

This rearrangement joins TRBV9 to TRBJ2-7; TRBD2 matches 9 bases. This CDR3 has 14 amino acids. CDR1 SGDLS and CDR2 YYNGEE come from the germline V gene. V shed 4 bases and J 8 bases; nucleotides not matched to a gene: 10. As DNA, the CDR3 is TGTGCCAGCAGCCTGTCGAGCGGGGGGCTACAGCAGTACTTC. Encoded protein: CASSLSSGGLQQYF.

The gene calls are TRBV5-1 and TRBJ1-4, with TRBD1 matching 8 bases. The CDR3 is 19 residues long. The ends lost 4 bases at V and 8 bases at J; junction bases unmatched: 22. Germline assignment: CDR1 SGHRS and CDR2 YFSETQ. The CDR3 nucleotides are TGCGCCAGCAGCCCCAACCCGACAGGGGCCTTCAGGCCGGGGGAAAAACTGTTTTTT. As protein: CASSPNPTGAFRPGEKLFF.

In its sample, this clone was seen once. This chain links TRBV12-3 or TRBV12-4 with TRBJ2-1, with 8 bases fitting TRBD2. V lost 5 bases, J lost 15 bases, and 9 bases stayed unmatched. The CDR3 is made up of 12 amino acids. The CDR3 here is CASSPSGSVGFF. The CDR3 nucleotides are TGTGCCAGCAGTCCCAGCGGGAGCGTTGGGTTCTTC.

V and J are TRBV19 and TRBJ2-1; 7 nucleotides agree with TRBD1. With 5 bases clipped from V and 8 bases from J, the junction kept 6 bases outside the gene matches. The CDR3 loop spans 13 amino acids. Germline-derived CDR1 and CDR2 are LNHDA and SQIVND (reference sequence). This CDR3 is CASSATGLHEQFF. CDR3 nucleotides: TGTGCCAGTAGTGCGACAGGGCTCCATGAGCAGTTCTTC.

The rearrangement joins TRBV5-1 to TRBJ2-1; 10 bases match TRBD1. V trimming: 0 bases; J trimming: 9 bases; junction bases outside the gene matches: 6. CDR1 and CDR2 from the germline V gene are SGHRS and YFSETQ. This CDR3 has 15 amino acids. As DNA, the CDR3 is TGCGCCAGCAGCTTGGAGGGGACAGGGGAAGTTGAGCAGTTCTTC. Protein product: CASSLEGTGEVEQFF.

The J gene is TRBJ2-1, the V gene TRBV12-3 or TRBV12-4; 8 bases agree with TRBD1. The V and J ends lost 6 bases and 7 bases, in that order; junction bases with no gene match: 2. The CDR3 totals 12 residues. The CDR3 region has the DNA TGTGCCAGCAGGGGACAGGCGAATGAGCAGTTCTTC. Amino acid sequence: CASRGQANEQFF.

V gene TRBV6-5 combines with J gene TRBJ2-1; tentative D call: TRBD2 (6 bases). Between the trimmed V and J ends, which lost 5 bases and 8 bases, there was a span of 16 bases. CDR3 length equals 14 residues. Germline assignment: CDR1 MNHEY and CDR2 SVGAGI. Here the CDR3 DNA reads TGTGCCAGCAGTCCACTTGAAGCGGGTCATGAGCAGTTCTTC. Its protein product is CASSPLEAGHEQFF.

V gene TRBV27 combines with J gene TRBJ1-2; TRBD1 is a possible D gene (6 bases). The germline V gene encodes CDR1 MNHEY and CDR2 SMNVEV (reference sequence). The V end lost 4 bases, the J end lost 4 bases, and 16 bases lay between the germline ends. There are 15 residues in the CDR3. The CDR3 bases are TGTGCCAGCAGTTCCCCCTCACAGGGAACCTATGGCTACACCTTC. It encodes CASSSPSQGTYGYTF.

The chain has TRBV27 and TRBJ1-1, with 7 bases matching TRBD1. This CDR3 contains 15 residues. V lost 3 bases and J lost 3; bases outside the gene matches: 7. From germline, CDR1 is MNHEY and CDR2 SMNVEV (reference sequence). This CDR3 reads CASSFGQGTDTEAFF. In nucleotides, the CDR3 is TGTGCCAGCAGTTTCGGTCAGGGGACAGACACTGAAGCTTTCTTT.

V is TRBV11-2 and J is TRBJ2-5; 10 bases agree with TRBD1. The CDR3 consists of 15 residues. The J segment lost 5 bases and the V segment lost 3 bases, leaving 6 bases of the junction unmatched. Germline V gene data show CDR1 as SGHAT and CDR2 as FQNNGV. As DNA, the CDR3 is TGTGCCAGCAGCTTTGCTCCGGGACAGGGGGAGACCCAGTACTTC. Residues: CASSFAPGQGETQYF.

The sample holds one count of this clone. This chain uses TRBV4-2 with TRBJ1-5; the D is unclear. CDR3 length: 14 amino acids. With 1 base removed from V and 6 bases from J, the gap between germline ends came to 10 bases. Germline CDR1 is LGHNA and CDR2 is YNFKEQ. The CDR3 sequence: CASSQVVAGQPQHF. The DNA of the CDR3 is TGTGCCAGCAGCCAAGTTGTGGCAGGTCAGCCCCAGCATTTT.

The chain employs TRBV5-1 and TRBJ1-3; TRBD1 agrees at 11 bases. J gave up 1 base and V 4 bases, and 4 bases lay outside the gene matches. The length of the CDR3 is 16 residues. CDR1 is SGHRS, CDR2 YFSETQ, per germline. CDR3 amino acids: CASSQGQGASGNTIYF. The DNA for the CDR3 is TGCGCCAGCAGCCAAGGACAGGGGGCGTCTGGAAACACCATATATTTT.

The count of this clone is one. The CDR3 nucleotides are TGTGCCAGCAGTGAAGAGGGACTAGCCAAAAACATTCAGTACTTC. Residues: CASSEEGLAKNIQYF. V and J are TRBV2 and TRBJ2-4, with D possibly TRBD2 on 6 matching bases. CDR3 size: 15 residues. Germline-derived CDR1 and CDR2 are SNHLY and FYNNEI. The V end lost 1 base, the J end lost 0 bases, and 7 bases lay between the germline ends.

This clone was seen only once. The V call is TRBV2, the J call TRBJ1-1, with D unclear. Trimming took off 4 bases at V and 3 bases at J, with 15 bases between the two ends. The CDR3 has 15 residues. Germline CDR1 reads SNHLY; CDR2 reads FYNNEI. The CDR3: CASSGEQIAYTEAFF. CDR3 in DNA: TGTGCCAGCAGTGGAGAACAGATTGCTTACACTGAAGCTTTCTTT.

This chain connects TRBV6-4 to TRBJ1-6, with 8 nucleotides matching TRBD1. The CDR3 totals 14 residues. Losses at the gene ends were 6 bases for V and 10 bases for J; bases not matched to a gene: 8. Germline V lookup: CDR1 MRHNA, CDR2 SNTAGT. The CDR3 spells CASSPDRVRSPLHF. In DNA form, the CDR3 reads TGTGCCAGCAGCCCGGACAGGGTAAGGTCACCCCTCCACTTT.

The genes are TRBV12-2 and TRBJ1-2; TRBD1 is taken as the D call from the table, unchecked against the DNA. TRBV12-2 is reported as a pseudogene. This CDR3 contains 14 residues. CDR3 residues: CASRVRDCRVSYTF. The CDR3 DNA reads as TGTGCAAGTCGCGTCAGGGATTGTAGGGTTTCCTACACCTTC.